The 19 T cell receptor beta chains reported below all come from one sample, sequenced in a study of post-analysis software for immune sequencing data. Unique molecular identifiers were present in the TCR beta cDNA libraries. MiXCR, applied by TCRdb to the PCR reads, yields one record per CDR3 protein. The table records 800,000 to 950,000 distinct CDR3 sequences, 53% of them present only once. Study outcomes and limitations: Comparison of patients with controls showed roughly five TRBV segments more frequent in patients, TRBV5-6, TRBV5-1 and TRBV20-1 among them.

Antigens of these TCRs are unknown. Input material: blood. The origin of the receptors is a girl between 10 and 17 years old with multiple sclerosis.

A few counts support this clonotype. J is TRBJ2-1 and V is TRBV6-6; no firm D call. Germline V gene data show CDR1 as MNHNY and CDR2 as SVGAGI (reference sequence). The V end was cut by 0 bases, the J end by 8 bases, with 5 bases between. The CDR3 has 12 residues. The CDR3 DNA reads as TGTGCCAGCAGTTACTCGAATGATGAGCAGTTCTTC. This gives the protein CASSYSNDEQFF.

This clonotype was detected a few times. The rearrangement links TRBV29-1 to TRBJ2-3; unclear D gene. V gave up 3 bases and J gave up 2 bases, with 9 bases separating them. This CDR3 has 13 residues. Germline CDR1 and CDR2: SQVTM and ANQGSEA. The CDR3 sequence: CSVEFVITDTQYF. CDR3 nucleotide sequence: TGCAGCGTTGAGTTCGTTATCACAGATACGCAGTATTTT.

The chain carries TRBV7-2 and TRBJ2-1, with a tentative D call TRBD2 (6 bases). Germline V gives CDR1 SGHTA, CDR2 FQGNSA. V was trimmed by 1 base and J by 10 bases, leaving 17 bases between them. CDR3 length: 15 amino acids. CDR3 coding DNA: TGTGCCAGCAGCTTAGAAAGCGGGCTGTTCGGGGAGCAGTTCTTC. As protein: CASSLESGLFGEQFF.

This clonotype was detected once. The chain uses TRBV5-1 and TRBJ2-5, with 8 bases fitting TRBD1. V shed 3 bases and J 5 bases; nucleotides not matched to a gene: 9. Germline V gives CDR1 SGHRS, CDR2 YFSETQ. The length of the CDR3 is 15 residues. The CDR3 reads CASSSLGQAAETQYF. CDR3 in DNA: TGCGCCAGCAGCTCACTGGGACAGGCCGCGGAGACCCAGTACTTC.

This clonotype was seen a handful of times. V and J are TRBV29-1 and TRBJ2-1; TRBD2 matches at 11 bases. Germline-derived CDR1 and CDR2 are SQVTM and ANQGSEA. Trimming took 5 bases from V and 8 from J; bases not matched to a gene: 5. The CDR3 contains 13 residues. CDR3 sequence: CSVQGLAVHEQFF. CDR3 coding DNA: TGCAGCGTTCAGGGACTAGCGGTCCATGAGCAGTTCTTC.

This clonotype appeared a few times. V usage is TRBV4-1 and J usage is TRBJ1-2; D gene uncertain. CDR3 length: 12 amino acids. Germline V gives CDR1 MGHRA, CDR2 YSYEKL. Trimming removed 2 bases from V and 4 bases from J, with 5 bases in between. As DNA, the CDR3 is TGCGCCAGCAGCCAACTCAGCTATGGCTACACCTTC. Translated, it gives CASSQLSYGYTF.

The rearrangement links TRBV6-5 to TRBJ2-5; TRBD2 matches at 8 bases. CDR1 and CDR2 (germline): MNHEY, SVGAGI. V shed 8 bases and J 11 bases; nucleotides not matched to a gene: 16. This CDR3 has 14 amino acids. CDR3 loop: CASYREGRVNEQYF. The CDR3 DNA reads TGTGCCAGCTACCGGGAGGGCCGAGTAAATGAGCAGTACTTC.

The rearrangement links TRBV12-3 or TRBV12-4 to TRBJ1-2; 7 nucleotides agree with TRBD1. V gave up 6 bases and J gave up 7 bases; unmatched junction bases: 8. The CDR3 sequence is 13 residues long. The DNA for the CDR3 is TGTGCCAGCAGCCCCAAGGGGGCCTTTGGCTACACCTTC. This translates into CASSPKGAFGYTF.

The rearrangement uses TRBV20-1 and TRBJ2-5; TRBD1 is a possible D gene (5 bases). Germline values: CDR1 DFQATT, CDR2 SNEGSKA (reference sequence). Trimming took 3 bases from V and 0 from J, leaving 8 bases between them. The CDR3 runs to 13 residues. The CDR3 loop is CSASGADQETQYF. The CDR3 DNA is TGCAGTGCTAGTGGGGCGGACCAAGAGACCCAGTACTTC.

V is TRBV12-3 or TRBV12-4 and J is TRBJ2-1; tentatively, D is TRBD2 (6 bases). Trimming took 6 bases from V and 7 from J, leaving 16 bases between them. This CDR3 contains 14 residues. This chain's CDR3 is CASSRAGSRNEQFF. The DNA for the CDR3 is TGTGCCAGCAGCCGGGCGGGATCTCGGAATGAGCAGTTCTTC.

This clonotype was seen a few times. The chain couples TRBV29-1 to TRBJ2-5, with D perhaps given as TRBD1 or TRBD2 (5 bases each). The CDR3 consists of 16 residues. In germline, CDR1 is SQVTM, CDR2 ANQGSEA. Trimming shortened V by 4 bases and J by 2 bases, and 20 bases separated the two germline ends. CDR3 in amino acids: CSVGSRPGRTQETQYF. In DNA form, the CDR3 reads TGCAGCGTTGGTTCCCGCCCGGGACGTACTCAAGAGACCCAGTACTTC.

This clonotype was seen repeatedly, ten times or more. V usage is TRBV27 and J usage is TRBJ2-7; no firm D call. Trimming removed 6 bases at V and 2 bases at J, with 8 bases between. From germline, CDR1 is MNHEY and CDR2 SMNVEV (reference sequence). The CDR3 sequence is 12 residues long. CDR3 bases: TGTGCCAGCAGCCACGGACCCTACGAGCAGTACTTC. It yields the protein CASSHGPYEQYF.

This clonotype has more than one count but fewer than ten. The chain combines TRBV7-2 with TRBJ2-7, with 9 bases that match TRBD1. The junction had 5 bases not matched to a gene; V was cut back by 4 bases and J by 4 bases. CDR1 is SGHTA and CDR2 is FQGNSA in the germline V gene. The CDR3 sequence is 14 residues long. The CDR3 DNA follows: TGTGCCAGCAGCTGGGGACAGGGAGGTTACGAGCAGTACTTC. This translates into CASSWGQGGYEQYF. Full variable domain (missing parts from reference TRBV7-2 and TRBJ2-7): GAGVSQSPSNKVTEKGKDVELRCDPISGHTALYWYRQSLGQGLEFLIYFQGNSAPDKSGLPSDRFSAERTGGSVSTLTIQRTQQEDSAVYLCASSWGQGGYEQYFGPGTRLTVT.

This clonotype came up once. The genes are TRBV27 and TRBJ1-2, with TRBD1 identical over 7 bases. The CDR3 totals 15 residues. With V trimmed by 3 bases and J by 2 bases, 6 bases remained unmatched. Germline V gene sequence: CDR1 MNHEY, CDR2 SMNVEV (reference sequence). CDR3 bases: TGTGCCAGCAGTTTTTACAGGGGAACAAACTATGGCTACACCTTC. The encoded protein is CASSFYRGTNYGYTF.

This clonotype turned up a few times. The chain couples TRBV20-1 to TRBJ2-5, with TRBD2 matching 12 bases. The CDR3 is made up of 16 amino acids. Germline-derived CDR1 and CDR2 are DFQATT and SNEGSKA (reference sequence). J was trimmed by 1 base and V by 3 bases; bases with no gene match: 6. The CDR3 spells CSASPGLAGFQETQYF. CDR3 bases: TGCAGTGCTAGCCCCGGACTAGCGGGATTCCAAGAGACCCAGTACTTC.

This clonotype has only a few counts. The chain recombines TRBV29-1 with TRBJ1-1; D call uncertain. In germline, CDR1 is SQVTM, CDR2 ANQGSEA. CDR3 length: 12 amino acids. The CDR3 is CSQKSGNTEAFF. DNA of the CDR3: TGCAGTCAAAAGAGCGGGAACACTGAAGCTTTCTTT.

There are a few counts of this clonotype. The chain has TRBV5-1 and TRBJ2-7; TRBD1 or TRBD2 may be the D gene (5 bases each). V was pared by 4 bases and J by 6 bases, with 20 bases between. The CDR3 runs 15 residues. Germline V gene data show CDR1 as SGHRS and CDR2 as YFSETQ. Written as DNA, the CDR3 is TGCGCCAGCAGCCTGGGCGTAGGGACCATTATCGAGCAGTACTTC. It translates to CASSLGVGTIIEQYF. Together with reference TRBV5-1 and TRBJ2-7, the CDR3 gives the full variable domain: KAGVTQTPRYLIKTRGQQVTLSCSPISGHRSVSWYQQTPGQGLQFLFEYFSETQRNKGNFPGRFSGRQFSNSRSEMNVSTLELGDSALYLCASSLGVGTIIEQYFGPGTRLTVT.

V usage is TRBV27 and J usage is TRBJ1-2; a weak D match, TRBD1 (5 bases). This CDR3 has 14 amino acids. Germline values: CDR1 MNHEY, CDR2 SMNVEV (reference sequence). The ends were cut back, 4 bases at V and 3 bases at J, with 12 bases in the middle. In DNA, the CDR3 is TGTGCCAGCAGTTCACGTTGGGGCCACTATGGCTACACCTTC. It codes for CASSSRWGHYGYTF.

The chain couples TRBV20-1 to TRBJ2-7; D may be TRBD1 (6 bases). Germline lookup yields CDR1 DFQATT and CDR2 SNEGSKA (reference sequence). The CDR3 spans 15 residues. V lost 3 bases, J lost 1 base, and 16 bases lay in between. This CDR3 reads CSASAWGQESYEQYF. The CDR3 bases are TGCAGTGCTAGTGCGTGGGGGCAGGAGTCCTACGAGCAGTACTTC.